The 10 T cell receptor beta chains below were found in one sample sequenced in a study of memory CD4+ T cells and cytomegalovirus serostatus (dated by TCRdb to about 2019). Single viable CD3+CD4+CD8-CD45RO+ cells were sorted as memory CD4+ T cells on a FACSAria II. To prepare the library, the immunoSEQ multiplex PCR assay was applied. TCRdb holds this immuneACCESS table with in-frame rearrangements only. Some clones are missing; in checked studies, unresolved V genes explain under half, and the rest has no known cause. The sample records 50,000 to 60,000 clones, around 80% of which are singletons. Less than 2.5% of the sample is taken by the ten largest. Sequencing was performed on memory CD4+ T cells from blood. Receptors were obtained from an adult in good health and CMV-seropositive.

The chain uses TRBV7-8 and TRBJ2-7; 12 positions agree with TRBD1. This CDR3 is built from 17 residues. The germline gives CDR1 SGHVS, CDR2 FQNEAQ. J gave up 7 bases and V 5 bases, and 15 bases lay outside the gene matches. This CDR3 is CASSPLSPGTGGREQYF. The CDR3 DNA is TGTGCCAGCAGCCCCCTCAGTCCCGGGACAGGGGGCCGAGAGCAGTACTTC.

V usage is TRBV5-1 and J usage is TRBJ2-2; tentatively, D is TRBD1 (5 bases). Germline V gene lookup returns CDR1 SGHRS and CDR2 YFSETQ. The CDR3 is 13 residues long. Trimming left V 3 bases short and J 3 bases short, with 6 bases between. The CDR3 is CASSSTDTGELFF. CDR3 nucleotides: TGCGCCAGCAGCTCGACAGACACCGGGGAGCTGTTTTTT.

The chain couples TRBV7-9 to TRBJ2-3, with D perhaps matching TRBD2 (5 bases). V lost 10 bases, J lost 3 bases, and 11 bases lay in between. The CDR3 sequence is 12 residues long. The V gene's germline CDR1 is SEHNR and CDR2 FQNEAQ (reference sequence). The CDR3 DNA is TGTGCCATCGGGGTAGCAACAGATACGCAGTATTTT. It is translated as CAIGVATDTQYF.

The V and J genes are TRBV5-4 and TRBJ1-2; tentative D call: TRBD1 (6 bases). Trimming shortened V by 6 bases and J by 4 bases, and 16 bases separated the two germline ends. The CDR3 is made up of 14 amino acids. Germline assignment: CDR1 SGHNT and CDR2 YYREEE (reference sequence). CDR3 coding DNA: TGTGCCAGCACCCTAGCCGGGGGCAGCTATGGCTACACCTTC. The encoded protein is CASTLAGGSYGYTF.

The chain combines TRBV5-1 with TRBJ1-3; a possible D gene is TRBD1 (6 bases). CDR1 is SGHRS, CDR2 YFSETQ, per germline. Trimming took off 4 bases at V and 2 bases at J, with 16 bases between the two ends. The CDR3 is made up of 16 amino acids. The CDR3 loop is CASSRSDRQAGNTIYF. For the CDR3, the DNA is TGCGCCAGCAGCCGATCCGACAGACAGGCTGGAAACACCATATATTTT.

This clone was seen a few times. J is TRBJ2-1 and V is TRBV5-1; TRBD2 matches at 7 bases. Per the germline V gene, CDR1 is SGHRS and CDR2 is YFSETQ. J lost 4 bases, V lost 0 bases, and 7 bases had no gene match. The CDR3 contains 16 residues. CDR3 DNA: TGCGCCAGCAGCTTGGAGGCTAGCGGTAATTACAATGAGCAGTTCTTC. It encodes CASSLEASGNYNEQFF.

The chain employs TRBV5-1 and TRBJ2-7; D ambiguous. The CDR3 has 13 amino acids. Trimming took 7 bases from V and 4 from J, leaving 15 bases between them. Per the germline V gene, CDR1 is SGHRS and CDR2 is YFSETQ. CDR3 in DNA: TGCGCCAGCCGGTCGTTGGCAGTTTACGAGCAGTACTTC. It yields the protein CASRSLAVYEQYF.

J is TRBJ2-3 and V is TRBV5-1, with D unclear. This CDR3 is built from 12 residues. V lost 4 bases and J lost 2, with 5 bases in between. Germline V gene lookup returns CDR1 SGHRS and CDR2 YFSETQ. The CDR3 region has the DNA TGCGCCAGCAGCCCGGACACAGATACGCAGTATTTT. Protein: CASSPDTDTQYF.

V is TRBV6-1 and J is TRBJ2-1; 13 bases match TRBD2. The CDR3 spans 15 residues. V shed 7 bases, J shed 7 bases, and the junction held 7 bases outside the gene matches. The V gene's germline CDR1 is MNHNS and CDR2 SASEGT. The CDR3 sequence is CASTELAGGRNEQFF. CDR3 DNA: TGTGCCAGCACCGAACTAGCGGGAGGGAGGAATGAGCAGTTCTTC.

The rearrangement uses TRBV19 and TRBJ2-1; D is perhaps TRBD2 (5 bases). The CDR3 spans 15 residues. Germline V gives CDR1 LNHDA, CDR2 SQIVND (reference sequence). The V gene lost 5 bases and the J gene lost 7 bases, with 18 bases spanning the gap. The CDR3 nucleotides are TGTGCCAGTAGTCCTCAGGCGGGTGGTAGGAATGAGCAGTTCTTC. Encoded protein: CASSPQAGGRNEQFF.